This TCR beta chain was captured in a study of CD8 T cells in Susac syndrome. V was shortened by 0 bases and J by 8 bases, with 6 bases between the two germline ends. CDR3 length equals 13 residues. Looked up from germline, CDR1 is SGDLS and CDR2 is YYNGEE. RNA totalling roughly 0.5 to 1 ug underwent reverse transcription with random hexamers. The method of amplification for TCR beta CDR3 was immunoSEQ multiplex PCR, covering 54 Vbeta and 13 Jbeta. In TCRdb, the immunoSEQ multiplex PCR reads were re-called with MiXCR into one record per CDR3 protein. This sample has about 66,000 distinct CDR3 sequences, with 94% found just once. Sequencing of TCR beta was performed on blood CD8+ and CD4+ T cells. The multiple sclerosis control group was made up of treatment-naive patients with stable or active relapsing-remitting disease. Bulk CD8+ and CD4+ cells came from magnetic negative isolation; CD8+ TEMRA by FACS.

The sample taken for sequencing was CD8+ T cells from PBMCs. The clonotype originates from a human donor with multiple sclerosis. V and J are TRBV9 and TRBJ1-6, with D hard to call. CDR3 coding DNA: TGTGCCAGCAGCGTAGATGAGGATTCACCCCTCCACTTT. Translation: CASSVDEDSPLHF.